The 11 T cell receptor beta chains listed next were all sequenced from one sample in a study of T cell responses to AZD1222 COVID-19 vaccine. Assay used: immunoSEQ multiplex PCR; TCRdb lists only in-frame clones, some missing. The sample includes 150,000 to 200,000 clones, around 88% of them seen just once. The specimen was peripheral blood, collected on day 0 of AZD1222 vaccination. These TCRs come from an adult in good health.

Details on this clone: The sample contains more than one DNA sequence encoding this CDR3. The chain has TRBV12-3 or TRBV12-4 and TRBJ1-2; possibly TRBD1 for D (5 bases). The CDR3 covers 13 residues. The V and J ends lost 1 base and 7 bases respectively, with 10 bases between them. Here the CDR3 DNA reads TGTGCCAGCAGTTTAGGGCAGGGAAGTGGCTACACCTTC. Its translation: CASSLGQGSGYTF.

The V and J genes are TRBV14 and TRBJ1-1; possibly TRBD1 for D (6 bases). V lost 4 bases, J lost 0 bases, and 27 bases lay in between. This CDR3 spans 20 amino acids. Germline CDR1 is SGHDN and CDR2 is FVKESK. CDR3 DNA: TGTGCCAGCAGCCGCCTGCCCAAGGACCTAAGGGGGGGAGTGAACACTGAAGCTTTCTTT. This translates into CASSRLPKDLRGGVNTEAFF.

This chain uses TRBV5-1 with TRBJ1-1; no firm D call. The ends were cut back, 0 bases at V and 3 bases at J, with 9 bases in the middle. Germline values: CDR1 SGHRS, CDR2 YFSETQ. This CDR3 spans 14 amino acids. The chain's CDR3 is CASSLVPQDTEAFF. CDR3 sequence (DNA): TGCGCCAGCAGCTTGGTACCCCAGGACACTGAAGCTTTCTTT.

V and J are TRBV5-1 and TRBJ2-1, with TRBD1 matching over 9 bases. This CDR3 is 14 amino acids long. Losses at the gene ends were 4 bases for V and 7 bases for J; bases not matched to a gene: 6. Germline-derived CDR1 and CDR2 are SGHRS and YFSETQ. The CDR3 DNA is TGCGCCAGCAGCCCAGGGACAGGGAAGAATGAGCAGTTCTTC. This encodes CASSPGTGKNEQFF. The whole variable domain, filled in from reference TRBV5-1 and TRBJ2-1, reads KAGVTQTPRYLIKTRGQQVTLSCSPISGHRSVSWYQQTPGQGLQFLFEYFSETQRNKGNFPGRFSGRQFSNSRSEMNVSTLELGDSALYLCASSPGTGKNEQFFGPGTRLTVL.

This chain connects TRBV30 to TRBJ1-1; D gene unclear. This CDR3 has 13 residues. V lost 2 bases, J lost 0 bases, and 7 bases lay in between. CDR1 and CDR2 from the germline V gene are GTSNPN and SVGIG (reference sequence). The CDR3 region is CAWSRSLNTEAFF. The DNA for the CDR3 is TGTGCCTGGAGTCGAAGCCTGAACACTGAAGCTTTCTTT. The full variable domain, in which reference TRBV30 and TRBJ1-1 provide the parts outside the CDR3, is SQTIHQWPATLVQPVGSPLSLECTVEGTSNPNLYWYRQAAGRGLQLLFYSVGIGQISSEVPQNLSASRPQDRQFILSSKKLLLSDSGFYLCAWSRSLNTEAFFGQGTRLTVV.

This sequence joins TRBV19 and TRBJ2-7, with a weak D call TRBD1 (6 bases). The length of the CDR3 is 13 residues. With 10 bases removed from V and 0 bases from J, the gap between germline ends came to 13 bases. CDR1 LNHDA and CDR2 SQIVND come from the germline V gene (reference sequence). CDR3 sequence reads: CATRQDSSYEQYF. CDR3 sequence (DNA): TGTGCCACCAGACAGGATTCCTCCTACGAGCAGTACTTC.

The rearrangement joins TRBV2 to TRBJ1-5; 7 bases are a match to TRBD1. With V trimmed by 1 base and J by 0 bases, 0 bases remained unmatched. Germline lookup yields CDR1 SNHLY and CDR2 FYNNEI. The CDR3 sequence is 15 residues long. CDR3 sequence (DNA): TGTGCCAGCAGTGAAGGGACAGGTAGCAATCAGCCCCAGCATTTT. Translating gives CASSEGTGSNQPQHF.

This sequence joins TRBV5-4 and TRBJ1-1; unclear D gene. CDR3 length equals 12 residues. V lost 7 bases and J lost 1, with 8 bases in between. The germline CDR1 and CDR2 sequences are SGHNT and YYREEE (reference sequence). The CDR3 sequence is CASGKPNTEAFF. CDR3 bases: TGTGCCAGCGGGAAACCGAACACTGAAGCTTTCTTT.

Only one count was recorded for this clone. This chain connects TRBV19 to TRBJ1-1, with D uncertain. With 4 bases removed from V and 8 bases from J, the gap between germline ends came to 17 bases. CDR1 LNHDA and CDR2 SQIVND come from the germline V gene (reference sequence). This CDR3 spans 14 amino acids. CDR3 coding DNA: TGTGCCAGTAGTAATGGGGTAACGGCGGACGAAGCTTTCTTT. This gives the protein CASSNGVTADEAFF.

V and J are TRBV7-6 and TRBJ2-7, with 8 bases fitting TRBD1. This CDR3 region has 16 residues. J lost 3 bases, V lost 2 bases, and 9 bases had no gene match. The germline V gene has CDR1 SGHVS and CDR2 FNYEAQ. CDR3 region: CASSLRAGGADYEQYF. In DNA, the CDR3 is TGTGCCAGCAGCTTAAGGGCAGGGGGCGCGGACTACGAGCAGTACTTC.

The chain recombines TRBV12-3 or TRBV12-4 with TRBJ1-2; 7 bases are shared with TRBD1. CDR3 length equals 13 residues. After removal of 3 bases from V and 6 bases from J, the junction contained 4 bases not matched to a gene. CDR3 nucleotides: TGTGCCAGCAGTTTGGGAGGGGGCAATGGCTACACCTTC. This encodes CASSLGGGNGYTF.